A selection of T cell receptor beta chains follows, all from one sample in a study of T cells in narcolepsy. TCRdb's copy holds only in-frame clones and misses some; the assay was immunoSEQ multiplex PCR. The data contain 25,000 or so clones, around 78% of them seen just once; the ten biggest clones take up roughly 3.2%. The sample was CD45RA- memory CD4+ T cells from PBMCs. Receptors were obtained from a human donor with narcolepsy. The CDR3 runs from the conserved cysteine through the conserved F or W. D genes are given only for firm matches. Clone size is stated in some rows and not others, as once, few, many or a class when expanded.

D: TRBD2; J: TRBJ2-4; size: NA; V: TRBV5-1; DNA: TGCGCCAGCAGCTTGGTGGGACTAGCGGGGGGGCCCGCCAAAAACATTCAGTACTTC; CDR3: CASSLVGLAGGPAKNIQYF
D: TRBD1; J: TRBJ1-4; size: NA; V: TRBV7-2; DNA: TGTGCCAGCAGGTTAGGGAGGGACAGGGCGAATGAAAAACTGTTTTTT; CDR3: CASRLGRDRANEKLFF
D: TRBD2; J: TRBJ2-1; size: few; V: TRBV5-8; DNA: TGTGCCAGCAGTTACATGGGACTAGCATTGGGTGAGCAGTTCTTC; CDR3: CASSYMGLALGEQFF
D: NA; J: TRBJ2-3; size: NA; V: TRBV7-2; DNA: TGTGCCAGCAGCTTAGCAACAGATACGCAGTATTTT; CDR3: CASSLATDTQYF
D: NA; J: TRBJ2-1; size: NA; V: TRBV19; DNA: TGTGCCAGTAGTTCCCCGGGACACGCAACCTACAATGAGCAGTTCTTC; CDR3: CASSSPGHATYNEQFF
D: NA; J: TRBJ2-7; size: NA; V: TRBV5-1; DNA: TGCGCCAGCAGCTTGGGGGACCAAGGTTGGTCCGAGCAGTACTTC; CDR3: CASSLGDQGWSEQYF
D: NA; J: TRBJ1-4; size: few; V: TRBV11-2; DNA: TGTGCCAGCAGCTCGCCCCGGGGCCGTGAAAAACTGTTTTTT; CDR3: CASSSPRGREKLFF
D: NA; J: TRBJ2-3; size: NA; V: TRBV6-1; DNA: TGTGCCAGCAGTGAAGCCCACGGACTGAGGTTGGCAGATACGCAGTATTTT; CDR3: CASSEAHGLRLADTQYF
D: TRBD1; J: TRBJ1-2; size: once; V: TRBV6-1; DNA: TGTGCCAGCAGAACTCTAGGGACAGGACGAGGCTACACCTTC; CDR3: CASRTLGTGRGYTF
D: NA; J: TRBJ1-4; size: NA; V: TRBV28; DNA: TGTGCCAGCAGTTTTCCACAGGGAGGAAATGAAAAACTGTTTTTT; CDR3: CASSFPQGGNEKLFF
D: NA; J: TRBJ2-5; size: NA; V: TRBV9; DNA: TGTGCCAGCAGCGTAGGTGGGGTCGAAGAGACCCAGTACTTC; CDR3: CASSVGGVEETQYF
D: TRBD1; J: TRBJ2-7; size: NA; V: TRBV29-1; DNA: TGCAGCGTTGCGGGACAGGGGGTCGAGCAGTACTTC; CDR3: CSVAGQGVEQYF
D: NA; J: TRBJ1-5; size: few; V: TRBV6-1; DNA: TGTGCCAGCAGTGAAGCGGGGGGGCGATGGAGCAATCAGCCCCAGCATTTT; CDR3: CASSEAGGRWSNQPQHF
D: TRBD2; J: TRBJ2-7; size: NA; V: TRBV25-1; DNA: TGTGCCAGCAGGGCCACTAGCGGGGGGTACGAGCAGTACTTC; CDR3: CASRATSGGYEQYF
D: TRBD1; J: TRBJ1-2; size: NA; V: TRBV30; DNA: TGTGCCTGGGCCACCGGGACAGGGTTTGGCTACACCTTC; CDR3: CAWATGTGFGYTF
D: NA; J: TRBJ2-5; size: NA; V: TRBV19; DNA: TGTGCCAGTAGTATAGCCAGCCGGGGGGAGACCCAGTACTTC; CDR3: CASSIASRGETQYF
D: TRBD1; J: TRBJ1-1; size: NA; V: TRBV5-8; DNA: TGTGCCAGCAGCTTGTACCGCGGGACAGGGAACACTGAAGCTTTCTTT; CDR3: CASSLYRGTGNTEAFF
D: NA; J: TRBJ2-5; size: NA; V: TRBV2; DNA: TGTGCCAGCAGCGTGGACCTTCGAGAGACCCAGTACTTC; CDR3: CASSVDLRETQYF
D: NA; J: TRBJ2-3; size: NA; V: TRBV7-9; DNA: TGTGCCAGCAGCAACCGGGATCCTAGCACAGATACGCAGTATTTT; CDR3: CASSNRDPSTDTQYF
D: NA; J: TRBJ2-2; size: NA; V: TRBV19; DNA: TGTGCCAGTAGTATTAACAAGGATAACGGGGAGCTGTTTTTT; CDR3: CASSINKDNGELFF
D: NA; J: TRBJ1-6; size: NA; V: TRBV11-2; DNA: TGTGCCAGCAGCTTAGGACAGGCAAGGGGTTCACCCCTCCACTTT; CDR3: CASSLGQARGSPLHF
D: NA; J: TRBJ1-2; size: NA; V: TRBV5-6; DNA: TGTGCCAGCAGCGCAGATAACTATGGCTACACCTTC; CDR3: CASSADNYGYTF
D: NA; J: TRBJ1-1; size: NA; V: TRBV6-1; DNA: TGTGCCAGCAGTGCCAGGGGAAGTGAGGACACTGAAGCTTTCTTT; CDR3: CASSARGSEDTEAFF
D: NA; J: TRBJ2-5; size: NA; V: TRBV9; DNA: TGTGCCAGCAGCGTAGAAGAGACCCAGTACTTC; CDR3: CASSVEETQYF
D: NA; J: TRBJ1-1; size: NA; V: TRBV5-1; DNA: TGCGCCAGCAGCCCCCCCGGGATGAACACTGAAGCTTTCTTT; CDR3: CASSPPGMNTEAFF
D: NA; J: TRBJ1-1; size: NA; V: TRBV18; DNA: TGTGCCAGCTCACCCCGGGACCGATACACTGAAGCTTTCTTT; CDR3: CASSPRDRYTEAFF
D: NA; J: TRBJ2-5; size: NA; V: TRBV5-1; DNA: TGCGCCAGCAGCTTGGGAGCAGTTCAAGAGACCCAGTACTTC; CDR3: CASSLGAVQETQYF
D: NA; J: TRBJ2-1; size: NA; V: TRBV7-8; DNA: TGTGCCAGCAGCTTAGACATCGATATCAATGAGCAGTTCTTC; CDR3: CASSLDIDINEQFF
D: NA; J: TRBJ1-2; size: NA; V: TRBV5-6; DNA: TGTGCCAGCAGCTTGGTCGGAGGGCAGAACTATGGCTACACCTTC; CDR3: CASSLVGGQNYGYTF